This T cell receptor beta chain was recovered during a study of shared clonotypes between healthy human individuals. The CDR3 length is 10 residues. Germline V gene lookup returns CDR1 MRHNA and CDR2 SNTAGT. The method was immunoSEQ multiplex PCR; TCRdb's version includes in-frame clones alone and lacks a portion of them. The sample holds more than 2 million clones; over 85% are singletons and the top ten take 0.9% to 1.4%. Turning to this clone: An end of the junction does not agree with germline; a read error may underlie this.

It was CD45RO-negative cells, positively selected for CCR7, that made up naive CD8 cells, with terminally differentiated effector memory CD45RA+ cells excluded. The chain carries TRBV6-4 and TRBJ2-7; TRBD1 might be the D (6 bases). The clonotype comes from a man younger than 35 in good health. The sequenced sample was naive CD8+ T cells sorted from blood. The CDR3, as DNA: TGTGCCAGCAGTCCCCGGGACAACTATTTC. Amino acid sequence: CASSPRDNYF.